This T cell receptor beta chain was recorded in a study of T cell responses to AZD1222 COVID-19 vaccine. Trimming took off 1 base at V and 3 bases at J, with 4 bases between the two ends. Germline CDR1 is SQVTM and CDR2 is ANQGSEA. This CDR3 has 11 residues. Whole-study results and caveats: Across the whole spike, CD4 TCRs peaked at regions 160-218 and 743-854. Seropositive AZD1222 recipients at baseline numbered only five to seven. Most donors were white British and more were female, and clonal diversity was possibly underestimated.

This clone was observed once. Its antigen is undetermined. This table comes from immunoSEQ multiplex PCR, and its TCRdb copy is limited to in-frame clones, with some not included. The table lists around 110,000 clones, just under 95% of them singletons. This sequence originates from an adult in good health. The V gene is TRBV29-1, the J gene TRBJ2-7, with unresolved D. The source material was peripheral blood, sampled on day 0 of AZD1222 vaccination. The CDR3 here is CSVEVLYEQYF. Written as DNA, the CDR3 is TGCAGCGTTGAAGTCCTCTACGAGCAGTACTTC.